This T cell receptor beta chain was captured by sequencing in a study of OX40 agonist ivuxolimab in advanced cancers. Study details: The group had a mean age of around 60 years, ranged from about 23 to 79, and was 82.7% male. Study findings and constraints: CD8+ T cells (on average) carried more expanded clones than CD4+ T cells.

Generated by immunoSEQ multiplex PCR, the TCRdb table keeps only in-frame clones and is missing some. Here the sample spans approximately 28,000 clones, about 88% being singletons. Prior autoimmune disease or systemic immunosuppression barred patients. The CDR3 is 15 amino acids. The germline V gene encodes CDR1 SGHVS and CDR2 FQNEAQ. J was trimmed by 1 base and V by 7 bases; bases with no gene match: 6. On this clone itself: Its antigen is as yet unknown.

V is TRBV7-8 and J is TRBJ2-2; 7 bases line up with TRBD1. Sequencing was performed on CD4+ or CD8+ T cells sorted from blood, taken in a trial of the OX40 agonist ivuxolimab. This TCR was recovered from an adult with an advanced solid tumor such as melanoma, head and neck, liver or kidney cancer. CDR3 region: CASTNRQGNTGELFF. CDR3 sequence (DNA): TGTGCCAGCACTAATCGACAGGGGAACACCGGGGAGCTGTTTTTT.